This entry concerns a single T cell receptor beta chain. The antigen is undetermined. The data were obtained in a study of vaccination and CD4 T cells after COVID-19. Study-wide background: Cells were stimulated with overlapping spike peptide pools from SARS-CoV-2, HCoV-NL63, HCoV-OC43 and HCoV-229E. Regarding the study as a whole: Among convalescent patients, a median about 86% of reactive clones emerged only after vaccination.

Treatment indicated: roughly 10-day PBMC culture with coronavirus spike peptide pools or control peptides (ViraFEST assay). Trimming removed 0 bases from V and 7 bases from J, with 15 bases in between. Germline assignment: CDR1 DFQATT and CDR2 SNEGSKA (reference sequence). The CDR3 spans 14 residues. Researchers used the Oncomine TCR Beta short-read assay to sequence DNA from cultured CD4+ T cells. TCRdb analysed the PCR reads with MiXCR anew, one entry per CDR3 protein. This sample has about 13,000 distinct CDR3 sequences, with 60% to 80% found just once. Specimen: CD4+ T cells from blood, cultured in vitro. The sequence was collected from a human donor who had recovered from COVID-19. V and J are TRBV20-1 and TRBJ1-2; D may be TRBD1 (6 bases). The CDR3 sequence is CSARDDTGLGGYTF. CDR3 nucleotides: TGCAGTGCTAGAGACGATACAGGGTTGGGTGGCTACACCTTC.